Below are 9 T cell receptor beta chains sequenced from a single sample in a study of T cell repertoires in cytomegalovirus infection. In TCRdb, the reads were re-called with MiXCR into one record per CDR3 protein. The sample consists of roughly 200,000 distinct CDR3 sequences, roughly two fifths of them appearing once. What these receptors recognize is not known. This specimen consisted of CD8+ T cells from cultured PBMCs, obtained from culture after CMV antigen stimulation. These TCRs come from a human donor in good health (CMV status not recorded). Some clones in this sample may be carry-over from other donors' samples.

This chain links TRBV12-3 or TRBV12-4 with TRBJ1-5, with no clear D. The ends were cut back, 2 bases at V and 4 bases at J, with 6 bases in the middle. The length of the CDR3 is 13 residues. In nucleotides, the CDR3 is TGTGCCAGCAGTTTAAACCGTAATCAGCCCCAGCATTTT. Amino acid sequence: CASSLNRNQPQHF.

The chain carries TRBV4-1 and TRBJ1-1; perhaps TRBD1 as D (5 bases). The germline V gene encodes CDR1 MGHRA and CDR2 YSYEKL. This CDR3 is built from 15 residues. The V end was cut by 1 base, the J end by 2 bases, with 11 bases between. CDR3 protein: CASSQVRQGNTEAFF. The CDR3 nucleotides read TGCGCCAGCAGCCAAGTTAGGCAGGGTAACACTGAAGCTTTCTTT.

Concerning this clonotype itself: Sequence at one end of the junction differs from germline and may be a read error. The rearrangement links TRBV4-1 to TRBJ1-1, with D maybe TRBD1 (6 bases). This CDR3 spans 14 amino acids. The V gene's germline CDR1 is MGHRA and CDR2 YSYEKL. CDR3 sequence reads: CASSHGTMKTEAFF. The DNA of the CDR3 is TGTGCAAGCAGCCACGGGACAATGAAAACTGAAGCTTTCTTT.

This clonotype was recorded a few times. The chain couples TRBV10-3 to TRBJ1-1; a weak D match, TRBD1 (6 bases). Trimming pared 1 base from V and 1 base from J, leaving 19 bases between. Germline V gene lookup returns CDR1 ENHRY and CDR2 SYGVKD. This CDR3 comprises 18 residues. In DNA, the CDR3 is TGTGCCATCAGTGAGTTAGCGATAAGAGGGGGGACGAACACTGAAGCTTTCTTT. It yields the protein CAISELAIRGGTNTEAFF.

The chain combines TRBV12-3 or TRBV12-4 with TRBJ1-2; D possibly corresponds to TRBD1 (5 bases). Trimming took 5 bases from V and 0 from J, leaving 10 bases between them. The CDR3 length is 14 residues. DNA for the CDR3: TGTGCCAGCAGTGGGGGACGGACTAACTATGGCTACACCTTC. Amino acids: CASSGGRTNYGYTF.

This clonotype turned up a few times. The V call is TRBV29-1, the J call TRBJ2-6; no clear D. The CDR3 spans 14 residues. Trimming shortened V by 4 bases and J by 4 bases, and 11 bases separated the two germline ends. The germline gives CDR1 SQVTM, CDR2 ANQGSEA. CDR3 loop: CSVGQSGGANVLTF. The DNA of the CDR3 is TGCAGCGTTGGGCAGTCTGGCGGGGCCAACGTCCTGACTTTC.

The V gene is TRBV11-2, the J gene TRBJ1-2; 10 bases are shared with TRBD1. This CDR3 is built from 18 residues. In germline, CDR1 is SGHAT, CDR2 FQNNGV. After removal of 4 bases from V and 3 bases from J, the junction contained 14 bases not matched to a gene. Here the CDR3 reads CASSSTDPGQGFDYGYTF. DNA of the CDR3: TGTGCCAGCAGCTCTACCGATCCGGGACAGGGGTTTGACTATGGCTACACCTTC.

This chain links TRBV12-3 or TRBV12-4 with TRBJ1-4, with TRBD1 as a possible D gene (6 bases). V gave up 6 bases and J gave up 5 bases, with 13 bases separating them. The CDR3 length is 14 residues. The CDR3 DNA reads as TGTGCCAGCAGCAAGAGGGGGAAGAATGAAAAACTGTTTTTT. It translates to CASSKRGKNEKLFF.

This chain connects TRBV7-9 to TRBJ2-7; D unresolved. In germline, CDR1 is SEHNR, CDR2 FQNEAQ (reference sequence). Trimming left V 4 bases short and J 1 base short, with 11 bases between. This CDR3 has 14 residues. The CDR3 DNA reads TGTGCCAGCAGCTCGATGGACGGATCCTACGAGCAGTACTTC. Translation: CASSSMDGSYEQYF.